This TCR beta chain was sequenced during a study of CD8 T cells in ankylosing spondylitis. The study's findings and limits: One TCR beta motif, made up of roughly 8 highly homologous variants, appeared characteristic of ankylosing spondylitis blood.

As for this clonotype: The antigen is unknown.

Germline trimming cut 0 bases from V and 9 bases from J; bases unmatched to any gene: 6. Germline loops: CDR1 SGHRS, CDR2 YFSETQ. The CDR3 sequence is 15 residues long. TCRdb called the 5' RACE reads again in MiXCR, with one record for every CDR3 protein. The top ten clones hold 0.89% of a sample with roughly 470,000 distinct CDR3 sequences, approximately 26% of them seen once. Sequencing was done on a sample of blood, either unsorted or a sorted T cell fraction (not recorded which). This TCR was sampled from a male donor with ankylosing spondylitis. J is TRBJ2-1 and V is TRBV5-1, with TRBD1 matching over 10 bases. CDR3: CASSLAWDRGGEQFF. As DNA, the CDR3 is TGCGCCAGCAGCTTGGCCTGGGACAGGGGAGGTGAGCAGTTCTTC.